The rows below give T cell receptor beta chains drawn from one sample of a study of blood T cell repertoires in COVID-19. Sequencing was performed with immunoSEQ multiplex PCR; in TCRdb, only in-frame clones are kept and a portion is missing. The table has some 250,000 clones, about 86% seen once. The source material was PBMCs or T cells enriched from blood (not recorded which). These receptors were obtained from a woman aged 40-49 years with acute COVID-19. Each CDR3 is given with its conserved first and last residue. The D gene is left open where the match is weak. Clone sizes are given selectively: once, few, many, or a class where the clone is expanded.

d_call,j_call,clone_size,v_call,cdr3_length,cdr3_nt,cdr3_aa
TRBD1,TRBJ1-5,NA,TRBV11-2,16,TGTGCCAGCAGCCCTGGACAGGGACTTAGCAATCAGCCCCAGCATTTT,CASSPGQGLSNQPQHF
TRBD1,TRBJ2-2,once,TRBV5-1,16,TGCGCCAGCAGCCCGGCCGGACAGGCCTGGGGCGGGGAGCTGTTTTTT,CASSPAGQAWGGELFF
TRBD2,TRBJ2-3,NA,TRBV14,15,TGTGCCAGCAGCCAAGGACTAGCGGGGTATGATACGCAGTATTTT,CASSQGLAGYDTQYF
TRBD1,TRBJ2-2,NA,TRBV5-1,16,TGCGCCAGCAGCCCAGACAGGGGGGCGAACACCGGGGAGCTGTTTTTT,CASSPDRGANTGELFF
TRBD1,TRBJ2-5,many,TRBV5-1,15,TGCGCCAGCAGCTTGGTTCAGGGGGCCAGTGAGACCCAGTACTTC,CASSLVQGASETQYF
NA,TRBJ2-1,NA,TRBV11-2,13,TGTGCCAGCAGCTTAGGTAGCCTCAACACTCAGTTCTTC,CASSLGSLNTQFF
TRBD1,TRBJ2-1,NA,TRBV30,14,TGTGCCTGGAGTAGGACAGGTGCCTACAATGAGCAGTTCTTC,CAWSRTGAYNEQFF
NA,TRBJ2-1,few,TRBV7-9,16,TGTGCCAGCAGCTCAAAAACAGGGAGCTCCTACAATGAGCAGTTCTTC,CASSSKTGSSYNEQFF
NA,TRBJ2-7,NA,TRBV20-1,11,TGCAGTGCTAGAGCCAGCGGTGAGCAGTACTTC,CSARASGEQYF
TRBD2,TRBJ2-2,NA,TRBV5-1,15,TGCGCCAGCAGCTTAGGACTAGCGTACACCGGGGAGCTGTTTTTT,CASSLGLAYTGELFF
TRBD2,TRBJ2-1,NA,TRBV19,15,TGTGCCAGTAGTATTTCTGGGCTAGCGGGGGCTGAGCAGTTCTTC,CASSISGLAGAEQFF
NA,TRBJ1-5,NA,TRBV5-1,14,TGCGCCAGCAGCTTGGACAGTGATAATCAGCCCCAGCATTTT,CASSLDSDNQPQHF
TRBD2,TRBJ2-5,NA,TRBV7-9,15,TGTGCCAGCAGCTTAGGCGCTAGCGGGACTCGGACCCAGTACTTC,CASSLGASGTRTQYF
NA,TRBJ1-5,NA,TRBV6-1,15,TGTGCCAGCAGTGAATCCCCCCCCTTTCCCCCGGCCCAGCATTTT,CASSESPPFPPAQHF
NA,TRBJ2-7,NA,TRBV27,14,TGTGCCAGCAGTCACGGGACTGGAAACTACGAGCAGTACTTC,CASSHGTGNYEQYF
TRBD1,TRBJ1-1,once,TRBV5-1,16,TGCGCCAGCAGCTCCCGGGACAGGGGTGGGTTCACTGAAGCTTTCTTT,CASSSRDRGGFTEAFF
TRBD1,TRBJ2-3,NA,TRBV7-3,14,TGTGCCAGCAGCTTACAGGGGGCAGCAGATACGCAGTATTTT,CASSLQGAADTQYF
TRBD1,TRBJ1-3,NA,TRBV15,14,TGTGCCACCAGCAAACTGGACAGGGGAAACACCATATATTTT,CATSKLDRGNTIYF
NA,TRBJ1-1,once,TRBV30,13,TGTGCCTGGAGTATGAGGGTGAACACTGAAGCTTTCTTT,CAWSMRVNTEAFF
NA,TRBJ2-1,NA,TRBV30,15,TGTGCCTGGAGTGCCTACGGGACACCGGGGAATGAGCAGTTCTTC,CAWSAYGTPGNEQFF
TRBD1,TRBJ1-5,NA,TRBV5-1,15,TGCGCCAGAGTGCAGGGGGGCTATAGCAATCAGCCCCAGCATTTT,CARVQGGYSNQPQHF
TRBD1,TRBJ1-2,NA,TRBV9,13,TGTGCCAGCAGCGTAGGACAGGGTGGTGGCTACACCTTC,CASSVGQGGGYTF
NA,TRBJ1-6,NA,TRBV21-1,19,TGTGCCAGCAACAAACCCCTCCAACCCCGACAGGGGGCCTCTTCACCCCTCCACTTT,CASNKPLQPRQGASSPLHF
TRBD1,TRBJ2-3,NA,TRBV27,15,TGTGCCAGCAGGACAGACAGGGAAAGCACAGATACGCAGTATTTT,CASRTDRESTDTQYF
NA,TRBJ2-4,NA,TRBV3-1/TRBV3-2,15,TGTGCCAGCAGCCAGACCGTAGAGGGCGGAAACATTCAGTACTTC,CASSQTVEGGNIQYF
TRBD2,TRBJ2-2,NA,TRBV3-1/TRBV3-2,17,TGTGCCAGCAGCCCCCCCATACTAGCGGGAGTGTCCGGGGAGCTGTTTTTT,CASSPPILAGVSGELFF
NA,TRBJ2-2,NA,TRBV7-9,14,TGTGCCAGCAGCCCCACAGGGAACACCGGGGAGCTGTTTTTT,CASSPTGNTGELFF
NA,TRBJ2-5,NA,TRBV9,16,TGTGCCAGCAGCGTAGAGGGAATAGGGGGCCAAGAGACCCAGTACTTC,CASSVEGIGGQETQYF
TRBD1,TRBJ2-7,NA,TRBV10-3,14,TGTGCCATCAGCAGGGGGAGCGGTCGAGACGAGCAGTACTTC,CAISRGSGRDEQYF
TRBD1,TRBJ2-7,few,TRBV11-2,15,TGTGCCAGCAGCTTAGTTAGGCAGGGGGCGACCGAGCAGTACTTC,CASSLVRQGATEQYF
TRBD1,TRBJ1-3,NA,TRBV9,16,TGTGCCAGCAGCATGGGACAGCCTATCTCCGGAAACACCATATATTTT,CASSMGQPISGNTIYF
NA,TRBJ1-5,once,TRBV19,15,TGTGCCAGTACCGGCGGGGGGGCCCCACGCCAGCCCCAGCATTTT,CASTGGGAPRQPQHF
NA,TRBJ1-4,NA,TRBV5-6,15,TGTGCCAGCAGCGCGGACAGCCTTGTTAATGAAAAACTGTTTTTT,CASSADSLVNEKLFF
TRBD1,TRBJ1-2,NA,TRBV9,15,TGTGCCAGCAACGTAGCTACAGGGGCAACGGGTGGCTACACCTTC,CASNVATGATGGYTF
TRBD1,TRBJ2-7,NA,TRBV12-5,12,TGTGCTAGTGGTTTGGACAGGGGTCAGCAGTACTTC,CASGLDRGQQYF
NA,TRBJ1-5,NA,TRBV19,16,TGTGCCACGGGAGGGCAGGGCAGGAAGAGCAATCAGCCCCAGCATTTT,CATGGQGRKSNQPQHF
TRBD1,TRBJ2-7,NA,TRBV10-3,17,TGTGCCATCAGTGAGGGAAACCGGGACAGGGTATCCTACGAGCAGTACTTC,CAISEGNRDRVSYEQYF
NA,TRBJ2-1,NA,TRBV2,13,TGTGCCAGCAGAGAACAGGATATCTCTGAGCAGTTCTTC,CASREQDISEQFF
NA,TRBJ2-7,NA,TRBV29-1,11,TGCAGCGTCGTTGACAACTACGAGCAGTACTTC,CSVVDNYEQYF
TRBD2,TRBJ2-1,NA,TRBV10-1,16,TGCGCCAGCAGTGAGGCGCTAGCGGGGGGCTACAATGAGCAGTTCTTC,CASSEALAGGYNEQFF
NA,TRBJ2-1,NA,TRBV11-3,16,TGTGCCAGCAGCTTAACGATACTTATCCCTCACAATGAGCAGTTCTTC,CASSLTILIPHNEQFF
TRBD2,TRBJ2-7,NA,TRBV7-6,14,TGTGCCAGCAGCTTTGGGACTAGCGATGGGGAGCAGTACTTC,CASSFGTSDGEQYF
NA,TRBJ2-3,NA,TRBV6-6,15,TGTGCCAGCAGACTTGCGGACTTTAGCACAGATACGCAGTATTTT,CASRLADFSTDTQYF
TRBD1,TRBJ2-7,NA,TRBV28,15,TGTGCCAGCAGTCAACCGGGACAGGGTAACTACGAGCAGTACTTC,CASSQPGQGNYEQYF
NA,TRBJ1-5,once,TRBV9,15,TGTGCCAGCAGCGTAGATGGAACAGACAATCAGCCCCAGCATTTT,CASSVDGTDNQPQHF
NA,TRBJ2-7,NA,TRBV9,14,TGTGCCAGCAGCGTAGGCGGGGCAGGGGGTGAGCAGTACTTC,CASSVGGAGGEQYF
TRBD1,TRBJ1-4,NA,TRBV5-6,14,TGTGCCAGCAGCTTGTTGACAGGGAATGAAAAACTGTTTTTT,CASSLLTGNEKLFF
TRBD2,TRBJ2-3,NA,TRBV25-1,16,TGTGCCAGCAGTGAGACCGGGACTAGCAGGACAGATACGCAGTATTTT,CASSETGTSRTDTQYF
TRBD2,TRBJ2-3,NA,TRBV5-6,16,TGTGCCAGCAGCTTTAGACTAGCGGGAATCTCAGATACGCAGTATTTT,CASSFRLAGISDTQYF
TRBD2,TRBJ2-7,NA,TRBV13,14,TGTGCCAGCAGCCCCCATGCGGGAGGTAGGGAGCAGTACTTC,CASSPHAGGREQYF
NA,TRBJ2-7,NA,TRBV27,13,TGTGCCAGCAGTTTGGGCAGGGGATACGAGCAGTACTTC,CASSLGRGYEQYF
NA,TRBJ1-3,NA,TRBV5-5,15,TGTGCCAGCAGCTTGGCCGGGACTGAAGGAAACACCATATATTTT,CASSLAGTEGNTIYF
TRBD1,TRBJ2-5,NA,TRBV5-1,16,TGCGCCAGCAGCTCCCAGGTCGGGACAGGCCAAGAGACCCAGTACTTC,CASSSQVGTGQETQYF
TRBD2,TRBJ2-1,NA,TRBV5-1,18,TGCGCCAGCAGAGAGACACAGAGGGGGACTAGCGGGAGCAATGAGCAGTTCTTC,CASRETQRGTSGSNEQFF